This record concerns one T cell receptor beta chain sequence. This sample was taken from a study of technical replicates of blood from several donors. Sequencing was performed with immunoSEQ multiplex PCR; in TCRdb, only in-frame clones are kept and a portion is missing. The sample includes some 87,000 clones, about 96% seen only once; the top ten take approximately 0.32%. Germline values: CDR1 MNHEY, CDR2 SVGAGI. The V gene lost 4 bases and the J gene lost 6 bases, with 19 bases spanning the gap. There are 16 residues in the CDR3. Sequenced sample: T cells isolated from PBMCs. The clonotype originates from a human donor in good health. The rearrangement uses TRBV6-5 and TRBJ2-1; TRBD2 might be the D (5 bases). As DNA, the CDR3 is TGTGCCAGCAGTTCCACGAAAGGAGGACCGGGCAATGAGCAGTTCTTC. It is translated as CASSSTKGGPGNEQFF.